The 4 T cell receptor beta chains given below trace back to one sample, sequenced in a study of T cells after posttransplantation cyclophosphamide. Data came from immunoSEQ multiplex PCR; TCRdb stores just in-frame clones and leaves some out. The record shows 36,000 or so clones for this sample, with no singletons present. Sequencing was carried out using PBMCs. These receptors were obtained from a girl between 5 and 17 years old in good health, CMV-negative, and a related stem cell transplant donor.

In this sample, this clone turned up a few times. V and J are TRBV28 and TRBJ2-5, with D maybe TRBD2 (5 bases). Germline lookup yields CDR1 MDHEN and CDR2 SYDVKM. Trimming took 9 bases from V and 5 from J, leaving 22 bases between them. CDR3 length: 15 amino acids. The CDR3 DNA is TGTGCCAGTCGGGAAGAGAATCAACCCCAGGAGACCCAGTACTTC. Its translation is CASREENQPQETQYF.

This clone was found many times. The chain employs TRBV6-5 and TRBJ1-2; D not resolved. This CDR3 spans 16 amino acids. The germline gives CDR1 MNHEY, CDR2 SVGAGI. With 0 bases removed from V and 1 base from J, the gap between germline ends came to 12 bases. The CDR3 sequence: CASSYSRPGLNYGYTF. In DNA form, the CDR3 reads TGTGCCAGCAGTTACTCAAGGCCAGGCCTTAACTATGGCTACACCTTC.

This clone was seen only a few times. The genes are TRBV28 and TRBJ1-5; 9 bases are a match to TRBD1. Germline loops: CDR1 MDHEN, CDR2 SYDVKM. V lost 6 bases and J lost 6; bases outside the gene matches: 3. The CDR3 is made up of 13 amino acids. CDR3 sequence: CASRLQGAQPQHF. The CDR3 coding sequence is TGTGCCAGCAGATTACAGGGGGCTCAGCCCCAGCATTTT.

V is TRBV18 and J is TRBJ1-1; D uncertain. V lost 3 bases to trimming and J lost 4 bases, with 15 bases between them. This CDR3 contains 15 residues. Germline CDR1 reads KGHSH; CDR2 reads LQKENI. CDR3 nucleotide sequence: TGTGCCAGCTCACCCCTAGTTGGGAGGTTCACTGAAGCTTTCTTT. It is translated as CASSPLVGRFTEAFF.